Shown below are 22 T cell receptor beta chains from a single sample sequenced in a study of blood T cell repertoires in COVID-19. The method was immunoSEQ multiplex PCR; TCRdb's version includes in-frame clones alone and lacks a portion of them. The repertoire holds about 260,000 clones, with 70% to 85% as singletons. Sequencing input: peripheral blood. The receptors derive from a woman aged 80 or over with acute or convalescent COVID-19.

V and J are TRBV7-9 and TRBJ1-4; 9 nucleotides agree with TRBD1. The CDR3 has 15 residues. Germline V gene lookup returns CDR1 SEHNR and CDR2 FQNEAQ (reference sequence). V lost 2 bases to trimming and J lost 7 bases; unmatched junction nucleotides: 5. Here the CDR3 DNA reads TGTGCCAGCAGCTTAAGACAGGGGGAGAGTGAAAAACTGTTTTTT. Translating it yields CASSLRQGESEKLFF.

The V and J genes are TRBV7-9 and TRBJ2-7, with TRBD1 matching 8 bases. The V and J ends lost 6 bases and 4 bases, in that order; junction bases with no gene match: 14. The CDR3 sequence is 16 residues long. Germline V CDR1 and CDR2: SEHNR, FQNEAQ (reference sequence). The CDR3 DNA reads as TGTGCCAGCAGTTATCCTACCGGGACAGGACTGTACGAGCAGTACTTC. Encoded protein: CASSYPTGTGLYEQYF.

The chain carries TRBV6-2 or TRBV6-3 and TRBJ2-7; TRBD2 is a possible D gene (5 bases). The CDR3 contains 12 residues. Trimming removed 6 bases from V and 0 bases from J, with 6 bases in between. Germline CDR1 and CDR2: MNHEY and SVGEGT. The CDR3: CASSGLSYEQYF. CDR3 in DNA: TGTGCCAGCAGCGGACTCTCCTACGAGCAGTACTTC.

In DNA, the CDR3 is TGTGCCAGCTCCCCTTCCCAAGAGACCCAGTACTTC. Encoded protein: CASSPSQETQYF. V and J are TRBV18 and TRBJ2-5; D not certain. CDR1 is KGHSH and CDR2 is LQKENI in the germline V gene. The CDR3 is 12 residues long. With 6 bases removed from V and 1 base from J, the gap between germline ends came to 6 bases.

The chain combines TRBV6-6 with TRBJ2-5, with D hard to call. V gave up 0 bases and J gave up 3 bases, with 11 bases separating them. The CDR3 runs to 15 residues. Germline CDR1 and CDR2: MNHNY and SVGAGI (reference sequence). The CDR3 sequence: CASSYSIRSEETQYF. CDR3 sequence (DNA): TGTGCCAGCAGTTACTCGATCCGGAGCGAAGAGACCCAGTACTTC.

This clone was seen only once. The V gene is TRBV28, the J gene TRBJ1-2; 8 nucleotides agree with TRBD1. The germline V gene encodes CDR1 MDHEN and CDR2 SYDVKM. V was clipped by 7 bases and J by 4 bases; unmatched bases: 20. CDR3 length equals 18 residues. The CDR3 reads CASKASPGAGQEFYGYTF. Written as DNA, the CDR3 is TGTGCCAGCAAGGCTTCGCCCGGGGCGGGACAGGAGTTCTATGGCTACACCTTC.

The chain combines TRBV28 with TRBJ2-2; TRBD2 matches 8 bases. CDR3 length: 17 amino acids. In germline, CDR1 is MDHEN, CDR2 SYDVKM. With V trimmed by 6 bases and J by 5 bases, 14 bases remained unmatched. The CDR3 DNA reads TGTGCCAGCAGATTCTCCGGGACTAGATTGCGTACCGGGGAGCTGTTTTTT. This encodes CASRFSGTRLRTGELFF.

There are a few counts of this clone. The chain employs TRBV11-2 and TRBJ2-1; weak D call: TRBD2 (6 bases). The CDR3 consists of 17 residues. The V gene lost 4 bases and the J gene lost 0 bases, with 16 bases spanning the gap. CDR1 SGHAT and CDR2 FQNNGV come from the germline V gene. DNA for the CDR3: TGTGCCAGCAGCTCAATGGACTACTTGAGCTCCTACAATGAGCAGTTCTTC. It is translated as CASSSMDYLSSYNEQFF.

As regards this clone: One junction end disagrees with the germline gene, perhaps due to a read error. The rearrangement links TRBV3-1 (or the pseudogene TRBV3-2) to TRBJ2-7, with TRBD1 identical over 7 bases. The germline V gene encodes CDR1 LGHDT and CDR2 YNNKEL (reference sequence). The CDR3 is 12 residues long. The DNA for the CDR3 is TGTGCCAGCAGCCAAGACAGGGGGACCCATGTTTTC. Protein product: CASSQDRGTHVF.

This chain joins TRBV6-5 and TRBJ1-2, with D maybe TRBD1 (6 bases). The CDR3 loop spans 14 amino acids. Germline CDR1 is MNHEY and CDR2 is SVGAGI. Trimming took off 0 bases at V and 8 bases at J, with 13 bases between the two ends. Here the CDR3 reads CASSYSGQGPGYTF. The CDR3 region has the DNA TGTGCCAGCAGTTACTCTGGGCAGGGGCCCGGCTACACCTTC.

Comments on this clone: The same CDR3 also results from other DNA sequences found in this sample. The chain couples TRBV4-3 to TRBJ1-2; D is perhaps TRBD1 (5 bases). The CDR3 spans 15 residues. Germline assignment: CDR1 LGHNA and CDR2 YSLEER. Trimming pared 1 base from V and 0 bases from J, leaving 9 bases between. This CDR3 reads CASSQGTGTNYGYTF. The CDR3 coding sequence is TGCGCCAGCAGCCAAGGTACAGGAACTAACTATGGCTACACCTTC.

This clone was observed a few times. V is TRBV4-3 and J is TRBJ1-4; 7 nucleotides match TRBD1. V gave up 1 base and J gave up 5 bases; unmatched junction bases: 1. The CDR3 extends over 14 amino acids. Germline CDR1 is LGHNA and CDR2 is YSLEER. The CDR3 loop is CASSQGQGNEKLFF. CDR3 sequence (DNA): TGCGCCAGCAGCCAAGGACAGGGCAATGAAAAACTGTTTTTT.

V gene TRBV7-9 combines with J gene TRBJ1-2; TRBD1 aligns across 9 bases. Germline CDR1 and CDR2: SEHNR and FQNEAQ (reference sequence). This CDR3 contains 16 residues. V lost 1 base and J lost 7; bases outside the gene matches: 10. CDR3 sequence: CASSLGTGTGLGGYTF. DNA for the CDR3: TGTGCCAGCAGCTTAGGAACAGGGACAGGGCTCGGTGGCTACACCTTC.

The chain recombines TRBV19 with TRBJ2-2; 10 bases match TRBD2. The CDR3 has 17 amino acids. The germline gives CDR1 LNHDA, CDR2 SQIVND (reference sequence). Trimming at V came to 7 bases and at J to 1 base, leaving 9 bases not matched to a gene. CDR3 nucleotide sequence: TGTGCCAGTAATAGTAAACTAGCGGGACAGAACACCGGGGAGCTGTTTTTT. Amino acids: CASNSKLAGQNTGELFF.

The V and J genes are TRBV4-2 and TRBJ2-6; maybe TRBD1 (6 bases). This CDR3 contains 17 residues. V was shortened by 0 bases and J by 3 bases, with 12 bases between the two germline ends. Germline CDR1 is LGHNA and CDR2 is YNFKEQ. The CDR3 bases are TGTGCCAGCAGCCAAGACAGGGGAACGGTTGGGGCCAACGTCCTGACTTTC. It translates to CASSQDRGTVGANVLTF.

The chain links TRBV6-2 or TRBV6-3 to TRBJ2-1; D is possibly TRBD2 (6 bases). V gave up 2 bases and J gave up 8 bases, with 7 bases separating them. The length of the CDR3 is 12 residues. Germline-derived CDR1 and CDR2 are MNHEY and SVGEGT. The CDR3 coding sequence is TGTGCCAGCAGTTACGGGGGGTATGAGCAGTTCTTC. The encoded protein is CASSYGGYEQFF.

The chain has TRBV7-9 and TRBJ1-6; 8 nucleotides match TRBD1. V was clipped by 0 bases and J by 7 bases; unmatched bases: 2. Per the germline V gene, CDR1 is SEHNR and CDR2 is FQNEAQ (reference sequence). The CDR3 is 15 amino acids. CDR3 nucleotides: TGTGCCAGCAGCTTAGCCCGACAGGGGAATTCACCCCTCCACTTT. Translating it yields CASSLARQGNSPLHF.

This chain joins TRBV28 and TRBJ2-7; weak D call: TRBD1 (6 bases). Germline V gene sequence: CDR1 MDHEN, CDR2 SYDVKM. The CDR3 length is 14 residues. The germline V and J ends were trimmed by 6 bases and 2 bases, with 14 bases remaining between them. For the CDR3, the DNA is TGTGCCAGCAGCCGCCGACAGGAGCCCTACGAGCAGTACTTC. Its protein is CASSRRQEPYEQYF.

This chain uses TRBV11-2 with TRBJ2-7; D remains unclear. V lost 1 base and J lost 5, with 6 bases in between. CDR1 and CDR2 (germline): SGHAT, FQNNGV. The CDR3 is 12 residues long. CDR3 in amino acids: CASSLGDNEQYF. CDR3 in DNA: TGTGCCAGCAGCTTAGGAGATAACGAGCAGTACTTC.

The rearrangement links TRBV7-2 to TRBJ2-2, with TRBD1 as a possible D gene (5 bases). Trimming stripped 1 base from V and 2 bases from J, with 8 bases between. CDR3 size: 15 residues. The germline V gene has CDR1 SGHTA and CDR2 FQGNSA. The CDR3 is CASSLETVNTGELFF. The DNA of the CDR3 is TGTGCCAGCAGCTTAGAGACAGTCAACACCGGGGAGCTGTTTTTT.

The chain has TRBV4-1 and TRBJ1-5; D unclear. The CDR3 is 16 amino acids. The germline gives CDR1 MGHRA, CDR2 YSYEKL. Trimming shortened V by 0 bases and J by 2 bases, and 11 bases separated the two germline ends. The CDR3 loop reads CASSQDARVGNQPQHF. The CDR3 nucleotides are TGCGCCAGCAGCCAAGATGCGAGGGTGGGCAATCAGCCCCAGCATTTT.

The CDR3 region has the DNA TGTGCCAGCAGCCAAGATTACGGGGAAGGCTATGGCTACACCTTC. This codes for CASSQDYGEGYGYTF. The chain carries TRBV14 and TRBJ1-2; D not certain. V lost 0 bases and J lost 4, with 12 bases in between. CDR3 size: 15 residues. Germline CDR1 is SGHDN and CDR2 is FVKESK.